These 14 T cell receptor beta chains originate from one sample sequenced in a study of T cell responses to AZD1222 COVID-19 vaccine. TCRdb's table, derived via immunoSEQ multiplex PCR, lists solely in-frame clones and lacks some. The sample includes 95,000 to 150,000 clones, 90% of them seen just once. Sequenced material: peripheral blood, taken on day 0 of MenACWY control vaccination. The receptor set was obtained from an adult in good health.

The chain links TRBV19 to TRBJ2-4, with a weak D call TRBD1 (5 bases). The CDR3 has 16 residues. V lost 3 bases and J lost 0, with 12 bases in between. Germline V gene lookup returns CDR1 LNHDA and CDR2 SQIVND (reference sequence). The CDR3 DNA follows: TGTGCCAGTAGTATCCTAACAGGTCTAGCCAAAAACATTCAGTACTTC. This translates into CASSILTGLAKNIQYF.

The CDR3 DNA sequence: TGTGCCAGCAGTTTGCGGGGGGCTGGGGACTATGGCTACACCTTC. It yields the protein CASSLRGAGDYGYTF. This rearrangement joins TRBV28 to TRBJ1-2; possible D gene TRBD1, 6 bases. The CDR3 is 15 residues long. V was trimmed by 3 bases and J by 3 bases, leaving 14 bases between them. The germline V gene has CDR1 MDHEN and CDR2 SYDVKM.

The chain employs TRBV6-2 or TRBV6-3 and TRBJ2-7; 7 positions agree with TRBD2. The CDR3 contains 19 residues. The germline CDR1 and CDR2 sequences are MNHEY and SVGEGT. J lost 1 base, V lost 0 bases, and 15 bases had no gene match. CDR3 nucleotide sequence: TGTGCCAGCAGTTACTCGAGGGACCGACGGGGGGTTGTGTCCTACGAGCAGTACTTC. Translated, it gives CASSYSRDRRGVVSYEQYF.

The chain employs TRBV4-3 and TRBJ1-2, with D uncertain. Trimming took 0 bases from V and 9 from J, leaving 11 bases between them. Germline loops: CDR1 LGHNA, CDR2 YSLEER. The length of the CDR3 is 13 residues. The CDR3 nucleotides read TGCGCCAGCAGCCAAGATGGCGAGCGAAGCTACACCTTC. It encodes CASSQDGERSYTF.

A few counts support this clone. The chain links TRBV29-1 to TRBJ2-2; perhaps TRBD2 as D (5 bases). Trimming took 2 bases from V and 6 from J, leaving 16 bases between them. The CDR3 is 15 residues long. The V gene's germline CDR1 is SQVTM and CDR2 ANQGSEA. The CDR3, as DNA: TGCAGCGTTGAATATCGGGGAAGGGAATCCGGGGAGCTGTTTTTT. Translation: CSVEYRGRESGELFF.

The chain carries TRBV4-3 and TRBJ2-2; D is unresolved. The CDR3 sequence is 15 residues long. V dropped 3 bases and J dropped 4 bases, with 12 bases sitting between them. Germline CDR1 and CDR2: LGHNA and YSLEER. CDR3 loop: CASSHDETRTGELFF. For the CDR3, the DNA is TGCGCCAGCAGCCACGACGAAACCCGCACCGGGGAGCTGTTTTTT.

The J gene is TRBJ2-2, the V gene TRBV23-1; 9 nucleotides agree with TRBD2. TRBV23-1 is recorded as an ORF, its role being uncertain. The CDR3 spans 16 residues. V trimming: 2 bases; J trimming: 4 bases; junction bases outside the gene matches: 5. This chain's CDR3 is CASSQGTSCSTGELFF. CDR3 DNA: TGCGCCAGCAGTCAAGGGACTAGCTGCAGCACCGGGGAGCTGTTTTTT.

The chain uses TRBV11-2 and TRBJ2-3, with unresolved D. CDR1 is SGHAT, CDR2 FQNNGV, per germline. CDR3 size: 14 residues. The ends were cut back, 5 bases at V and 4 bases at J, with 13 bases in the middle. CDR3 residues: CASSQRPTADTQYF. CDR3 DNA: TGTGCCAGCAGCCAGAGGCCAACCGCAGATACGCAGTATTTT.

The rearrangement links TRBV2 to TRBJ1-6, with 9 bases that match TRBD1. Trimming cost V 8 bases and J 8 bases; bases outside gene matches: 4. The CDR3 has 13 residues. Germline loops: CDR1 SNHLY, CDR2 FYNNEI. The CDR3 is CASHWTGDSPLHF. CDR3 DNA sequence: TGTGCCAGCCACTGGACAGGGGATTCACCCCTCCACTTT. The variable domain in full, completed from reference TRBV2 and TRBJ1-6, reads EPEVTQTPSHQVTQMGQEVILRCVPISNHLYFYWYRQILGQKVEFLVSFYNNEISEKSEIFDDQFSVERPDGSNFTLKIRSTKLEDSAMYFCASHWTGDSPLHFGNGTRLTVT.

This rearrangement joins TRBV5-4 to TRBJ2-6; 7 nucleotides align to TRBD1. Germline V CDR1 and CDR2: SGHNT, YYREEE (reference sequence). The ends lost 7 bases at V and 0 bases at J; junction bases unmatched: 1. The CDR3 contains 14 residues. CDR3 bases: TGTGCCAGCTCAGGGGGCTCTGGGGCCAACGTCCTGACTTTC. This translates into CASSGGSGANVLTF.

The chain employs TRBV30 and TRBJ1-2; perhaps TRBD1 as D (5 bases). Trimming shortened V by 0 bases and J by 2 bases, and 7 bases separated the two germline ends. Germline CDR1 is GTSNPN and CDR2 is SVGIG (reference sequence). The CDR3 totals 13 residues. CDR3 residues: CAWSVQENYGYTF. DNA of the CDR3: TGTGCCTGGAGTGTACAGGAGAACTATGGCTACACCTTC. The complete variable domain, with remaining parts taken from reference TRBV30 and TRBJ1-2, reads SQTIHQWPATLVQPVGSPLSLECTVEGTSNPNLYWYRQAAGRGLQLLFYSVGIGQISSEVPQNLSASRPQDRQFILSSKKLLLSDSGFYLCAWSVQENYGYTFGSGTRLTVV.

CDR3 amino acids: CASRTTYRAREQYV. In nucleotides, the CDR3 is TGTGCCAGCAGGACCACTTACAGGGCTCGGGAGCAGTACGTC. The chain uses TRBV28 and TRBJ2-7; D might be TRBD1 (6 bases). Between the trimmed V and J ends, which lost 6 bases and 7 bases, there was a span of 19 bases. This CDR3 has 14 amino acids. Germline V gene sequence: CDR1 MDHEN, CDR2 SYDVKM.

Only a few counts were recorded for this clone. The chain recombines TRBV7-8 with TRBJ1-2; D might be TRBD1 (6 bases). V shed 1 base and J shed 4 bases, with 10 bases lying between them. This CDR3 comprises 14 residues. The germline V gene has CDR1 SGHVS and CDR2 FQNEAQ. CDR3 residues: CASSLGPGAYGYTF. CDR3 DNA: TGTGCCAGCAGCTTAGGACCAGGGGCCTATGGCTACACCTTC.

The chain carries TRBV6-6 and TRBJ2-2, with 9 positions matching TRBD2. The CDR3 consists of 16 residues. V dropped 4 bases and J dropped 1; count of bases not matched to a gene: 4. Germline CDR1 MNHNY, CDR2 SVGAGI (reference sequence). The CDR3 sequence: CASSSGTSRNTGELFF. The DNA of the CDR3 is TGTGCCAGCAGTTCCGGGACTAGCCGGAACACCGGGGAGCTGTTTTTT.